This T cell receptor (beta chain) originates from a study of T cells in localized non-small cell lung cancer. Overall study results and limits: Turning up in adjacent lung were a median approximately 58 of the top 100 tumor clones. Uninvolved nearby lung showed the greatest T cell clonality, exceeding that found in tumor.

In regard to this clone: Its specificity is not known.

Some clones are missing from TCRdb's copy, which holds only in-frame ones; the method was immunoSEQ multiplex PCR. Of some 25,000 clones listed, approximately 86% are singletons. CDR1 and CDR2 (germline): MNHNS, SASEGT. This CDR3 is 17 amino acids long. The germline V and J ends were trimmed by 0 bases and 3 bases, with 18 bases remaining between them. The receptor was derived from an older female donor with stage I lung adenocarcinoma. Sample: peripheral blood, taken before any cancer treatment. This chain links TRBV6-1 with TRBJ2-7; no reliable D call. CDR3 in amino acids: CASSEARGVTKIYEQYF. The CDR3 nucleotides read TGTGCCAGCAGTGAAGCGAGAGGAGTCACGAAGATCTACGAGCAGTACTTC.